Listed here are 23 T cell receptor beta chains from one sample, sequenced in a study of blood T cell repertoires in COVID-19. The method was immunoSEQ multiplex PCR; TCRdb's version includes in-frame clones alone and lacks a portion of them. The sample yields 68,000 or so clones, 65% to 85% seen once. The source material was peripheral blood. These receptor sequences come from a human donor in a cohort sampled during active COVID-19.

A note on this clone: Other DNA sequences from this sample encode an identical CDR3 as well. V gene TRBV3-1 (or the pseudogene TRBV3-2) combines with J gene TRBJ2-2, with D possibly matching TRBD1 (6 bases). The length of the CDR3 is 14 residues. V shed 7 bases and J shed 5 bases, with 14 bases lying between them. CDR1 and CDR2 (germline): LGHDT, YNNKEL (reference sequence). DNA of the CDR3: TGTGCCAGCACCCCACAGGGAAAGACCGGGGAGCTGTTTTTT. This codes for CASTPQGKTGELFF.

This chain uses TRBV5-1 with TRBJ1-1, with D perhaps TRBD1 (6 bases). This CDR3 is 14 amino acids long. Germline CDR1 is SGHRS and CDR2 is YFSETQ. Trimming shortened V by 5 bases and J by 5 bases, and 16 bases separated the two germline ends. The CDR3 protein is CASSEGGLRTEAFF. As DNA, the CDR3 is TGCGCCAGCAGTGAGGGGGGGTTACGGACTGAAGCTTTCTTT. Variable domain in full (rest from reference TRBV5-1 and TRBJ1-1): KAGVTQTPRYLIKTRGQQVTLSCSPISGHRSVSWYQQTPGQGLQFLFEYFSETQRNKGNFPGRFSGRQFSNSRSEMNVSTLELGDSALYLCASSEGGLRTEAFFGQGTRLTVV.

This chain connects TRBV30 to TRBJ1-2, with D possibly being TRBD1 (6 bases). The CDR3 spans 14 residues. Germline V gene data show CDR1 as GTSNPN and CDR2 as SVGIG (reference sequence). The V and J ends lost 3 bases and 8 bases respectively, with 19 bases between them. CDR3 coding DNA: TGTGCCTGGAGGGGGATCCAGGGGCCGCGCGGCTACACCTTC. It encodes CAWRGIQGPRGYTF.

The chain joins TRBV12-5 to TRBJ1-5, with D possibly being TRBD1 (5 bases). The CDR3 runs 17 residues. CDR1 is LGHNT, CDR2 FRNRAP, per germline. Trimming stripped 1 base from V and 0 bases from J, with 13 bases between. CDR3 sequence reads: CASGLGVQVYSNQPQHF. The CDR3, as DNA: TGTGCTAGTGGTTTGGGCGTACAGGTCTATAGCAATCAGCCCCAGCATTTT.

J is TRBJ2-5 and V is TRBV7-2; TRBD2 agrees at 13 bases. The CDR3 length is 15 residues. V dropped 7 bases and J dropped 3; count of bases not matched to a gene: 5. Germline V gene lookup returns CDR1 SGHTA and CDR2 FQGNSA. The chain's CDR3 is CASKLAGGPEETQYF. The CDR3 DNA reads as TGTGCCAGCAAACTAGCGGGGGGGCCGGAAGAGACCCAGTACTTC.

In this sample, this clone turned up a few times. The gene calls are TRBV7-2 and TRBJ1-1; unclear D gene. Trimming removed 1 base from V and 2 bases from J, with 11 bases in between. The length of the CDR3 is 15 residues. Germline CDR1 and CDR2: SGHTA and FQGNSA. The CDR3 reads CASSLVGGRNTEAFF. The DNA for the CDR3 is TGTGCCAGCAGCTTAGTTGGCGGGAGAAACACTGAAGCTTTCTTT.

This chain links TRBV11-2 with TRBJ2-1; 8 nucleotides agree with TRBD1. The V segment lost 6 bases and the J segment 4 bases; nucleotides outside the gene matches: 8. The CDR3 loop spans 15 amino acids. Germline loops: CDR1 SGHAT, CDR2 FQNNGV. This CDR3 reads CASRRNRGTYNEQFF. In DNA, the CDR3 is TGTGCCAGCAGGCGCAACAGGGGGACGTACAATGAGCAGTTCTTC.

The chain employs TRBV5-1 and TRBJ2-2; 11 bases align to TRBD1. This CDR3 has 16 residues. Germline values: CDR1 SGHRS, CDR2 YFSETQ. V shed 3 bases, J shed 4 bases, and the junction held 5 bases outside the gene matches. The chain's CDR3 is CASSWAGQGVTGELFF. Written as DNA, the CDR3 is TGCGCCAGCAGCTGGGCGGGACAGGGGGTCACCGGGGAGCTGTTTTTT.

This chain connects TRBV5-1 to TRBJ2-2, with 8 bases aligning to TRBD1. The CDR3 is 15 residues long. J gave up 3 bases and V 1 base, and 2 bases lay outside the gene matches. Germline values: CDR1 SGHRS, CDR2 YFSETQ. The CDR3 protein is CASSLRTGYTGELFF. The DNA for the CDR3 is TGCGCCAGCAGCTTGAGGACAGGGTACACCGGGGAGCTGTTTTTT.

The chain carries TRBV15 and TRBJ2-5; 7 bases fit TRBD1. V was pared by 5 bases and J by 5 bases, with 14 bases of the junction left unmatched. Per the germline V gene, CDR1 is LNHNV and CDR2 is YYDKDF (reference sequence). This CDR3 has 16 amino acids. The CDR3 region has the DNA TGTGCCACCAGCCCCACAGTGGACAGGCCTAGGGAGACCCAGTACTTC. This encodes CATSPTVDRPRETQYF.

This chain links TRBV28 with TRBJ1-2; 8 bases are shared with TRBD1. The J segment lost 4 bases and the V segment lost 3 bases, leaving 7 bases of the junction unmatched. This CDR3 is built from 15 residues. Germline CDR1 is MDHEN and CDR2 is SYDVKM. This chain's CDR3 is CASSFGDRGLYGYTF. In DNA, the CDR3 is TGTGCCAGCAGTTTCGGCGACAGGGGACTCTATGGCTACACCTTC.

The chain is built from TRBV30 and TRBJ1-1; D uncertain. The length of the CDR3 is 14 residues. Germline CDR1 GTSNPN, CDR2 SVGIG (reference sequence). Trimming removed 5 bases from V and 8 bases from J, with 21 bases in between. The CDR3 sequence is CAWRPVRGVTEAFF. CDR3 in DNA: TGTGCCTGGCGGCCCGTACGGGGAGTGACCGAAGCTTTCTTT.

The gene calls are TRBV2 and TRBJ2-6, with D possibly being TRBD1 (6 bases). V dropped 5 bases and J dropped 2 bases, with 13 bases sitting between them. The germline V gene has CDR1 SNHLY and CDR2 FYNNEI. This CDR3 spans 16 amino acids. The CDR3 is CASSHRQVPGANVLTF. DNA of the CDR3: TGTGCCAGCAGTCATCGACAGGTCCCTGGGGCCAACGTCCTGACTTTC. Variable domain in full (rest from reference TRBV2 and TRBJ2-6): EPEVTQTPSHQVTQMGQEVILRCVPISNHLYFYWYRQILGQKVEFLVSFYNNEISEKSEIFDDQFSVERPDGSNFTLKIRSTKLEDSAMYFCASSHRQVPGANVLTFGAGSRLTVL.

CDR3 loop: CTSSPRTSGFYEQYF. The CDR3 DNA reads as TGCACCAGCAGCCCCCGGACTAGCGGTTTTTACGAGCAGTACTTC. V usage is TRBV1 and J usage is TRBJ2-7; TRBD2 is the table's D call and was not checked against the DNA. TRBV1 is termed a pseudogene. The CDR3 is made up of 15 amino acids.

This chain connects TRBV19 to TRBJ1-5; TRBD1 might be the D (6 bases). The CDR3 length is 15 residues. Germline-derived CDR1 and CDR2 are LNHDA and SQIVND (reference sequence). V lost 4 bases and J 2 bases, leaving 12 bases between the germline ends. In DNA form, the CDR3 reads TGTGCCAGTAGTACATCGAACAGGGGCAATCAGCCCCAGCATTTT. Its translation: CASSTSNRGNQPQHF.

The chain joins TRBV24-1 to TRBJ2-1; 8 positions match TRBD2. The CDR3 is 14 residues long. Trimming at V came to 7 bases and at J to 7 bases, leaving 8 bases not matched to a gene. Germline CDR1 KGHDR, CDR2 SFDVKD. CDR3 loop: CATSRGGGWNEQFF. For the CDR3, the DNA is TGTGCCACCAGCCGGGGGGGCGGTTGGAATGAGCAGTTCTTC.

This rearrangement joins TRBV23-1 to TRBJ2-7, with 7 bases lining up with TRBD2. TRBV23-1 is an ORF; its function is uncertain. Trimming cost V 6 bases and J 2 bases; bases outside gene matches: 16. This CDR3 is built from 17 residues. As DNA, the CDR3 is TGCGCCAGCAGACCTCGGGGGGTACCTGATGCCACCTACGAGCAGTACTTC. Protein sequence: CASRPRGVPDATYEQYF.

As concerns this clone: An end of the junction does not agree with germline; a read error may underlie this. The rearrangement joins TRBV5-4 to TRBJ1-4, with 7 bases identical to TRBD1. Looked up from germline, CDR1 is SGHNT and CDR2 is YYREEE (reference sequence). This CDR3 region has 13 residues. The CDR3 nucleotides read TGTGCCAGCAGCGCAGGACAGGCTGAAAGACTGTTTTTT. Amino acid sequence: CASSAGQAERLFF.

The CDR3 region is CASSSRDRPYNEQFF. For the CDR3, the DNA is TGCGCCAGCAGCTCCCGGGACAGACCCTACAATGAGCAGTTCTTC. The chain combines TRBV5-1 with TRBJ2-1; 7 nucleotides line up with TRBD1. The CDR3 extends over 15 amino acids. Germline V gene sequence: CDR1 SGHRS, CDR2 YFSETQ. V lost 3 bases and J lost 2; bases outside the gene matches: 5. Supplemented by reference TRBV5-1 and TRBJ2-1, the full variable domain reads KAGVTQTPRYLIKTRGQQVTLSCSPISGHRSVSWYQQTPGQGLQFLFEYFSETQRNKGNFPGRFSGRQFSNSRSEMNVSTLELGDSALYLCASSSRDRPYNEQFFGPGTRLTVL.

This clone was detected many times. This chain links TRBV5-1 with TRBJ1-2; D is perhaps TRBD1 (5 bases). Germline V CDR1 and CDR2: SGHRS, YFSETQ. V was cut by 0 bases and J by 3 bases, with 9 bases left in between. This CDR3 has 14 residues. The DNA for the CDR3 is TGCGCCAGCAGCTTGGAACGCAGGGACTATGGCTACACCTTC. As protein: CASSLERRDYGYTF.

V and J are TRBV9 and TRBJ2-1; 11 bases agree with TRBD2. The CDR3 runs 15 residues. Germline V gene lookup returns CDR1 SGDLS and CDR2 YYNGEE. V gave up 3 bases and J gave up 4 bases; unmatched junction bases: 3. The CDR3 DNA reads TGTGCCAGCAGCGCTCTAGCGGGGGGATACAATGAGCAGTTCTTC. It encodes CASSALAGGYNEQFF.

This sequence joins TRBV12-3 or TRBV12-4 and TRBJ1-2, with 7 bases lining up with TRBD1. This CDR3 comprises 13 residues. After removal of 6 bases from V and 8 bases from J, the junction contained 9 bases not matched to a gene. CDR3: CASRVWGRGGYTF. The CDR3 nucleotides read TGTGCCAGCAGAGTATGGGGCAGGGGGGGCTACACCTTC.

Only one count was recorded for this clone. Relative to the germline gene, one junction end is altered; a read error may explain this. The chain has TRBV7-9 and TRBJ2-1; D might be TRBD2 (6 bases). This CDR3 has 16 amino acids. Per germline, CDR1 SEHNR and CDR2 FQNEAQ (reference sequence). The CDR3 loop is CASSIARGIPYNEQFF. CDR3 sequence (DNA): TGTGCCAGCAGCATAGCGCGGGGAATCCCCTACAATGAGCAGTTCTTC.